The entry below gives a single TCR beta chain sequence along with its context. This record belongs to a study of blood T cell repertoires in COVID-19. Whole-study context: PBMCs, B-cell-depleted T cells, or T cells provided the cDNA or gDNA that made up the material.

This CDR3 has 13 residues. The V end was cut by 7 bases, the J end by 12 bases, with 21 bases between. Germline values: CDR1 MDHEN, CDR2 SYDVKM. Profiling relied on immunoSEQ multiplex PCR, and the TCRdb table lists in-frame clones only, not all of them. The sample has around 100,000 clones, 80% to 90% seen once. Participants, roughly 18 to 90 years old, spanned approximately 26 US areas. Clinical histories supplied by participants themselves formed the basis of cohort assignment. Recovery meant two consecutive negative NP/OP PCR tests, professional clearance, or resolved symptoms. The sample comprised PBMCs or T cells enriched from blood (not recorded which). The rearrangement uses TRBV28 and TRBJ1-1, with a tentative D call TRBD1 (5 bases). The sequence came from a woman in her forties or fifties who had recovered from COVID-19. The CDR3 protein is CASITRMGGGSFF. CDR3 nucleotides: TGTGCCAGCATCACCCGAATGGGGGGAGGGTCTTTCTTT.